The 6 T cell receptor beta chains below all came from one sample that was sequenced in a study of cytomegalovirus exposure and HLA in healthy donors (dated by TCRdb to 2016 to 2017). The library was built by means of the immunoSEQ multiplex PCR assay. For the multiplex PCR, a mixture combining 60 forward primers for TCR Vbeta segments and 13 reverse primers for TCR Jbeta segments was used. The source is immuneACCESS, and TCRdb retained only in-frame sequences with V and J called. Part of the clones is not carried over; for the studies checked, unresolved V genes explain less than half of this, and the remainder is unexplained. The sample table holds roughly 80,000 clones, of which 75% to 85% were seen once. The ten biggest clones cover around 3.5% of the sample. The sample taken for sequencing was PBMCs. Receptor source: a man in his forties or fifties in good health and CMV-seronegative.

V gene TRBV30 combines with J gene TRBJ1-5; weak D call: TRBD1 (6 bases). CDR1 is GTSNPN, CDR2 SVGIG, per germline (reference sequence). CDR3 length: 13 residues. The V and J ends lost 8 bases and 3 bases respectively, with 14 bases between them. CDR3 DNA: TGTGCCGCCTCCCACAGGGACAATCAGCCCCAGCATTTT. Translating it yields CAASHRDNQPQHF.

V and J are TRBV21-1 and TRBJ1-4; the table's D call TRBD1 went unverified against the DNA. TRBV21-1 is assigned pseudogene status. There are 16 residues in the CDR3. The CDR3 loop is CASSNIRTPQDEKLFF. For the CDR3, the DNA is TGTGCCAGCAGCAATATTCGGACACCGCAGGATGAAAAACTGTTTTTT.

This chain links TRBV10-3 with TRBJ1-3; D not resolved. V dropped 7 bases and J dropped 3 bases, with 13 bases sitting between them. CDR3 size: 14 residues. Germline lookup yields CDR1 ENHRY and CDR2 SYGVKD. CDR3 residues: CAITRLSYGNTIYF. CDR3 coding DNA: TGTGCCATCACCCGGTTAAGCTATGGAAACACCATATATTTT.

This chain links TRBV19 with TRBJ2-1; weak D call: TRBD1 (6 bases). Deletions cut 3 bases from V and 7 bases from J, with 10 bases between. The CDR3 runs to 13 residues. Germline CDR1 and CDR2: LNHDA and SQIVND (reference sequence). The CDR3 coding sequence is TGTGCCAGTAGTATCCAACAGGGAAATGAGCAGTTCTTC. Translation: CASSIQQGNEQFF.

The rearrangement links TRBV7-9 to TRBJ2-1; TRBD1 matches 9 bases. Germline CDR1 SEHNR, CDR2 FQNEAQ (reference sequence). V shed 4 bases and J 3 bases; nucleotides not matched to a gene: 10. The CDR3 sequence is 17 residues long. Here the CDR3 DNA reads TGTGCCAGCAGCTATCAACCGGGGACAGGGTACTACAATGAGCAGTTCTTC. Amino acid sequence: CASSYQPGTGYYNEQFF.

V gene TRBV4-1 combines with J gene TRBJ2-1; D unresolved. This CDR3 region has 12 residues. Trimming took 2 bases from V and 4 from J, leaving 3 bases between them. Germline V lookup: CDR1 MGHRA, CDR2 YSYEKL. CDR3 sequence (DNA): TGCGCCAGCAGCCAACGTTACAATGAGCAGTTCTTC. Protein sequence: CASSQRYNEQFF.